This T cell receptor (beta chain) appears in the sequencing data of a study of CD8 T cells in ankylosing spondylitis listed by TCRdb under 2017. About the study as a whole: T cell receptor beta repertoires were profiled in healthy donors and ankylosing spondylitis patients so that disease-linked TCR variants could be found. Samples of peripheral blood were taken, and for ankylosing spondylitis patients, synovial fluid was collected as well. The full study cohort comprised some 27 ankylosing spondylitis patients and 85 to 120 healthy donors. Overall study outcomes, separate from this receptor: The disease-linked clones were reported as significantly enriched in matched synovial fluid samples from ankylosing spondylitis patients. A TCR beta motif made up of eight highly homologous amino acid variants appeared to be characteristic of blood from ankylosing spondylitis patients. Some motif variants were previously reported in synovial fluid and blood of reactive arthritis patients, suggesting common disease-initiation mechanisms. The disease-linked clones showed a CD8+ phenotype and occurred at relatively low frequencies in peripheral blood.

Sequences DFQATT (CDR1) and SNEGSKA (CDR2) are obtained from the germline V gene (reference sequence). Between the V and J ends, shortened by 0 bases and 5 bases respectively, the junction contains 14 bases. From cysteine to phenylalanine, the CDR3 is 15 amino acids long. Only the CDR3 DNA stays, 45 bases, in frame from base 1. The data were produced on an Illumina HiSeq 2500. TCR beta libraries were prepared by quantitative 5'-RACE with molecular barcodes. The original pipeline was this. To identify disease-linked TCR variants, a new computational method was used, one built on a probabilistic model of VDJ rearrangement. TCRdb handled the public reads itself, with Q25 trimming in fastp and clone calling in MiXCR, and kept productive beta chains. When rows share a CDR3 protein, they turn into one entry using the most common DNA and genes. TCRdb, not the original authors, processed these V and J calls. Present in this sample are approximately 35,000 distinct CDR3 sequences, approximately 9.9% of which were seen just once. Jointly, the top ten make up 20% to 25% of the sample.

Synovial fluid samples were paired with blood samples taken from the same ankylosing spondylitis patients. This clonotype showed up many times. The target of this receptor is not known. Base qualities were left out, and no much larger clone turns up one base away. Sequencing was done on a sample of synovial fluid, either unsorted or a sorted T cell fraction (not recorded which). The chain was built from TRBV20-1 and TRBJ2-1, with an unclear D gene assignment. This TCR came from a male donor with ankylosing spondylitis. The CDR3 amino acid sequence is: CSARDRQIGDNEQFF. At the DNA level, the sequence is TGCAGTGCTAGAGATAGGCAAATCGGCGACAATGAGCAGTTCTTC.